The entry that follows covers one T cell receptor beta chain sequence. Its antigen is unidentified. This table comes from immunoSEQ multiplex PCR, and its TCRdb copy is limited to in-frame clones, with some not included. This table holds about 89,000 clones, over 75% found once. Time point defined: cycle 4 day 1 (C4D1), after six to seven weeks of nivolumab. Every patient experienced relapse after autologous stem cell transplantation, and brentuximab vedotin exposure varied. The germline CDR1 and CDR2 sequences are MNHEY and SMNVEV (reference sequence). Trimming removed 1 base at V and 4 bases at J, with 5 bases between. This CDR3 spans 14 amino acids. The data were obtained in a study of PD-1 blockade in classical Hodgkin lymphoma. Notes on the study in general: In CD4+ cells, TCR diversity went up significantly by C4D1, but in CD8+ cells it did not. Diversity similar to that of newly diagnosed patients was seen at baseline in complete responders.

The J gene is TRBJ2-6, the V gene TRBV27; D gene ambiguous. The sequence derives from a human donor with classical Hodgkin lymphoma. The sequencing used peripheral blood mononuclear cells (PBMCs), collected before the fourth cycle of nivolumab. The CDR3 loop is CASSLFPGANVLTF. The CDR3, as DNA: TGTGCCAGCAGTTTATTTCCCGGGGCCAACGTCCTGACTTTC.